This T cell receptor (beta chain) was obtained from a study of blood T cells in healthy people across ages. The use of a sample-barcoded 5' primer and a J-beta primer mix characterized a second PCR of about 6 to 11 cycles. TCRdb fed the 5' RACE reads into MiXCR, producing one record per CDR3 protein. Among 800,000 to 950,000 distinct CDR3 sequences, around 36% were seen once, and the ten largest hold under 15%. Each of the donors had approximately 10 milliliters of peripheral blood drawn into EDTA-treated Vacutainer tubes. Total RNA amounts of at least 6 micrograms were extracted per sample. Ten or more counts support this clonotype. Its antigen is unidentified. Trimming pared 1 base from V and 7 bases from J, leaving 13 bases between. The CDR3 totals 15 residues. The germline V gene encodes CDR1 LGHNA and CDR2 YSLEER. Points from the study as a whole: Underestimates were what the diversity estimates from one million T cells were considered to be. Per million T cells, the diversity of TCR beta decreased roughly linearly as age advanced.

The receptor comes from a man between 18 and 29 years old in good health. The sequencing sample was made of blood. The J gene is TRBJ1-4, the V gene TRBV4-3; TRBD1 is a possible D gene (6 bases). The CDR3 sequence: CASSQARGRGEKLFF. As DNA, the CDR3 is TGCGCCAGCAGCCAAGCCAGGGGCAGGGGTGAAAAACTGTTTTTT.